Listed below are T cell receptor beta chains from one sample, sequenced in a study of CD8 T cells in Susac syndrome. TCRdb reprocessed the immunoSEQ multiplex PCR reads with MiXCR, giving one entry per CDR3 protein. The table shows approximately 120,000 distinct CDR3 sequences, with over 85% occurring only once. The sequenced sample consisted of CD4+ T cells from PBMCs. These receptors were obtained from a human donor in good health. Each CDR3 is given with its conserved first and last residue.

CDR3	J	V
CASSSGPLEHEQYF	TRBJ2-7	TRBV13
CSARLGVGGRVNEQFF	TRBJ2-1	TRBV20-1
CATKSPTAGSYEQYF	TRBJ2-7	TRBV27
CATSYPGTVAGELFF	TRBJ2-2	TRBV15
CASRTGTVGGYTF	TRBJ1-2	TRBV19
CASSSPGQTNYGYTF	TRBJ1-2	TRBV5-1
CASSIGPIYEQYF	TRBJ2-7	TRBV19
CSVTGPRWAQGEAFF	TRBJ1-1	TRBV29-1
CAWTQGLLEQFF	TRBJ2-1	TRBV30
CASSPGLPDFNTGELFF	TRBJ2-2	TRBV23-1
CASSSYTERTKNIQYF	TRBJ2-4	TRBV7-2
CASSMDRSRGYTF	TRBJ1-2	TRBV5-6
CASSFLAGVPGELFF	TRBJ2-2	TRBV12-3/TRBV12-4
CASSSGRVDEQYF	TRBJ2-7	TRBV3-1
CSVGQGTYGYTF	TRBJ1-2	TRBV29-1
CAAGEGEQYF	TRBJ2-7	TRBV6-5
CSVYLSGGPDTQYF	TRBJ2-3	TRBV29-1